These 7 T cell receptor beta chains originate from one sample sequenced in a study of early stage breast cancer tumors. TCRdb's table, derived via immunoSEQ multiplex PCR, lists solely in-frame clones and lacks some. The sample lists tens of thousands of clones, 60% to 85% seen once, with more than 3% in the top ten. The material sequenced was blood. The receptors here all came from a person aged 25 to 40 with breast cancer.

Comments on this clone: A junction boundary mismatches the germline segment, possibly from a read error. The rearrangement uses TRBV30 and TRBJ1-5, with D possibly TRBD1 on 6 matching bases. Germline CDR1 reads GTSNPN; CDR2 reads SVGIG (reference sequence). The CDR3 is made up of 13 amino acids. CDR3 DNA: TGTGCTTGGAGTGTACAGGGAAATCAGCCCCAGCATTTT. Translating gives CAWSVQGNQPQHF. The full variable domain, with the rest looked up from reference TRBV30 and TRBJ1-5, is SQTIHQWPATLVQPVGSPLSLECTVEGTSNPNLYWYRQAAGRGLQLLFYSVGIGQISSEVPQNLSASRPQDRQFILSSKKLLLSDSGFYLCAWSVQGNQPQHFGDGTRLSIL.

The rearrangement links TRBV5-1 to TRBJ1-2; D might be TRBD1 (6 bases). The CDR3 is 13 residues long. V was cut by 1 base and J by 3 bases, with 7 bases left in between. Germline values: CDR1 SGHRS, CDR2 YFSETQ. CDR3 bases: TGCGCCAGCAGCTTGTCAGGGGACTATGGCTACACCTTC. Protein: CASSLSGDYGYTF.

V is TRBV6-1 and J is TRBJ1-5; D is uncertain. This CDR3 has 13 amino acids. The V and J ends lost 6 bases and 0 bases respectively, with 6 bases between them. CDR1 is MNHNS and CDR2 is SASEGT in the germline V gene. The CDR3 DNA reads TGTGCCAGCAGGCTGGATAGCAATCAGCCCCAGCATTTT. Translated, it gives CASRLDSNQPQHF.

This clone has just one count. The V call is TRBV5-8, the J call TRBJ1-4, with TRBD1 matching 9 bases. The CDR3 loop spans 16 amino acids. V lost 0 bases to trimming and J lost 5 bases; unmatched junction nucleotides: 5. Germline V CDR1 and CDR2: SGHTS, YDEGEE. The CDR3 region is CASSLGGQGGNEKLFF. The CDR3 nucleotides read TGTGCCAGCAGCTTGGGGGGACAGGGAGGAAATGAAAAACTGTTTTTT.

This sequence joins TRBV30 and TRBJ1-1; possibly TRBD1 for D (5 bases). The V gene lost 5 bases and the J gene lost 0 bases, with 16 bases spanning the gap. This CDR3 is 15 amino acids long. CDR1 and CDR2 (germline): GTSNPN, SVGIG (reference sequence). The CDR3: CAWEDKDRLNTEAFF. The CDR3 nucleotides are TGTGCCTGGGAGGACAAGGACCGGCTGAACACTGAAGCTTTCTTT.

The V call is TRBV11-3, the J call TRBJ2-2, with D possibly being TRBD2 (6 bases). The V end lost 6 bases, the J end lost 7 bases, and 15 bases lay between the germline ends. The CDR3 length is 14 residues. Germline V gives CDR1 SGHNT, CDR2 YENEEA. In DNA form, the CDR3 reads TGTGCCAGCAGAAGCGGGTCAACCCGCGGGGAGCTGTTTTTT. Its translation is CASRSGSTRGELFF.

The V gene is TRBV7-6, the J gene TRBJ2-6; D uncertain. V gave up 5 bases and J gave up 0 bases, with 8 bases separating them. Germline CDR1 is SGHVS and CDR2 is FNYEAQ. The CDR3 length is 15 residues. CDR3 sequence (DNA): TGTGCCAGCAGCCTTATCCCCTCTGGGGCCAACGTCCTGACTTTC. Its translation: CASSLIPSGANVLTF.